The source of this T cell receptor beta chain is a study of blood T cell repertoires in COVID-19. Study-wide context: Acute and convalescent COVID-19 specimens originated in the United States, Italy and Spain. PBMCs, B-cell-depleted T cells, or T cells provided the cDNA or gDNA that made up the material.

Study processing details: Estimation of nucleated cell counts was performed using reference gene primer amplification. Method: immunoSEQ multiplex PCR; TCRdb's copy keeps in-frame clones and lacks some. V and J calls plus clone size are reproduced from that table; the DNA served to infer D and trimming. Of about 440,000 clones in the sample, about 90% were seen once. This CDR3 comprises 15 residues. V lost 1 base to trimming and J lost 8 bases; unmatched junction nucleotides: 5. The germline V gene encodes CDR1 MGHRA and CDR2 YSYEKL. Participants spanned ages about 18 to 90 years and resided in fewer than 30 US areas.

Material for sequencing was PBMCs or T cells enriched from blood (not recorded which). V usage is TRBV4-1 and J usage is TRBJ2-1, with 10 bases aligning to TRBD2. This TCR was sampled from a man aged 18 to 30 who had recovered from COVID-19. In DNA form, the CDR3 reads TGCGCCAGCAGCCAAGTCCCAGCGGGAGGGTATGAGCAGTTCTTC. Its protein product is CASSQVPAGGYEQFF.